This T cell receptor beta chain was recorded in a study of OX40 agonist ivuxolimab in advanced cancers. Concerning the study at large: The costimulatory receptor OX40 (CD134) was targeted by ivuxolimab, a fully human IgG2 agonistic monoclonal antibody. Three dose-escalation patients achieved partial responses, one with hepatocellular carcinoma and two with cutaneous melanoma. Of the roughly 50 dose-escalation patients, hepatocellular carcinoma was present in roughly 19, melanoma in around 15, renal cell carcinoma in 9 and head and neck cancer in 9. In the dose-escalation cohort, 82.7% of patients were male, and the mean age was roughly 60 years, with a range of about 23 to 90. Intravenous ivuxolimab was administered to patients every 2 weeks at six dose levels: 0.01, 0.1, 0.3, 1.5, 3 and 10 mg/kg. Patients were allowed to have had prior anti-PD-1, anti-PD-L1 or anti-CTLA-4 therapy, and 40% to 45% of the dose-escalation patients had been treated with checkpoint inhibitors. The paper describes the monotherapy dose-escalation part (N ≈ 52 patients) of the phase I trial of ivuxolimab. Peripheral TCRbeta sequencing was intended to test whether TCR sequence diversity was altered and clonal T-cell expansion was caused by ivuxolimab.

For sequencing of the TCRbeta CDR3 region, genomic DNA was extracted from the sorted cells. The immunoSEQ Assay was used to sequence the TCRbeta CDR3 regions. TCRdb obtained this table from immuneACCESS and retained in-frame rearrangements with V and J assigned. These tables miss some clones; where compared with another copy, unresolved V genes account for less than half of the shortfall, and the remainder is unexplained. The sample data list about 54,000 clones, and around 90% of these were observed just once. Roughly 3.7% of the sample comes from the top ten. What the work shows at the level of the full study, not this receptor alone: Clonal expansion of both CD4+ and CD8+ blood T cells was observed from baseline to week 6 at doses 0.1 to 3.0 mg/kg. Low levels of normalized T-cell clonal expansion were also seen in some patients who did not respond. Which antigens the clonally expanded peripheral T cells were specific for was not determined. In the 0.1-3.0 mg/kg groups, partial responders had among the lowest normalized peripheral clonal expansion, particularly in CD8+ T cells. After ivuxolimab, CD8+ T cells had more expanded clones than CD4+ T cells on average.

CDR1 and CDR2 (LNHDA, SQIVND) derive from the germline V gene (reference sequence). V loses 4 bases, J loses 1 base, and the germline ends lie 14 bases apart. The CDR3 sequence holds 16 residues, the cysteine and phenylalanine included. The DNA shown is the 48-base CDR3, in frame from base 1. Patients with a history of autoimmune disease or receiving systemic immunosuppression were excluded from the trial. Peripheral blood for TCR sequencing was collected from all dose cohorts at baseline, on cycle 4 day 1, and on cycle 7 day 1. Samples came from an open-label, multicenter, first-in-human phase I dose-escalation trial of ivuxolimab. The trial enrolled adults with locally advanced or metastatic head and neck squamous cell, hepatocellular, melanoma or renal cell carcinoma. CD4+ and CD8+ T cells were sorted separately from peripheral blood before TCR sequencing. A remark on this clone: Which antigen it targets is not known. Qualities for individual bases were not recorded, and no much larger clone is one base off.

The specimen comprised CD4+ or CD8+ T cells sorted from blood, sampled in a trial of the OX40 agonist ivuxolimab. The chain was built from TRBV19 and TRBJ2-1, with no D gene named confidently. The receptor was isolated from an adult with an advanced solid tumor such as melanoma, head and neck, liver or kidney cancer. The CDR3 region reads CASSKRHRSSYNEQFF. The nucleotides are TGTGCCAGTAGTAAAAGACACCGGTCATCCTACAATGAGCAGTTCTTC.